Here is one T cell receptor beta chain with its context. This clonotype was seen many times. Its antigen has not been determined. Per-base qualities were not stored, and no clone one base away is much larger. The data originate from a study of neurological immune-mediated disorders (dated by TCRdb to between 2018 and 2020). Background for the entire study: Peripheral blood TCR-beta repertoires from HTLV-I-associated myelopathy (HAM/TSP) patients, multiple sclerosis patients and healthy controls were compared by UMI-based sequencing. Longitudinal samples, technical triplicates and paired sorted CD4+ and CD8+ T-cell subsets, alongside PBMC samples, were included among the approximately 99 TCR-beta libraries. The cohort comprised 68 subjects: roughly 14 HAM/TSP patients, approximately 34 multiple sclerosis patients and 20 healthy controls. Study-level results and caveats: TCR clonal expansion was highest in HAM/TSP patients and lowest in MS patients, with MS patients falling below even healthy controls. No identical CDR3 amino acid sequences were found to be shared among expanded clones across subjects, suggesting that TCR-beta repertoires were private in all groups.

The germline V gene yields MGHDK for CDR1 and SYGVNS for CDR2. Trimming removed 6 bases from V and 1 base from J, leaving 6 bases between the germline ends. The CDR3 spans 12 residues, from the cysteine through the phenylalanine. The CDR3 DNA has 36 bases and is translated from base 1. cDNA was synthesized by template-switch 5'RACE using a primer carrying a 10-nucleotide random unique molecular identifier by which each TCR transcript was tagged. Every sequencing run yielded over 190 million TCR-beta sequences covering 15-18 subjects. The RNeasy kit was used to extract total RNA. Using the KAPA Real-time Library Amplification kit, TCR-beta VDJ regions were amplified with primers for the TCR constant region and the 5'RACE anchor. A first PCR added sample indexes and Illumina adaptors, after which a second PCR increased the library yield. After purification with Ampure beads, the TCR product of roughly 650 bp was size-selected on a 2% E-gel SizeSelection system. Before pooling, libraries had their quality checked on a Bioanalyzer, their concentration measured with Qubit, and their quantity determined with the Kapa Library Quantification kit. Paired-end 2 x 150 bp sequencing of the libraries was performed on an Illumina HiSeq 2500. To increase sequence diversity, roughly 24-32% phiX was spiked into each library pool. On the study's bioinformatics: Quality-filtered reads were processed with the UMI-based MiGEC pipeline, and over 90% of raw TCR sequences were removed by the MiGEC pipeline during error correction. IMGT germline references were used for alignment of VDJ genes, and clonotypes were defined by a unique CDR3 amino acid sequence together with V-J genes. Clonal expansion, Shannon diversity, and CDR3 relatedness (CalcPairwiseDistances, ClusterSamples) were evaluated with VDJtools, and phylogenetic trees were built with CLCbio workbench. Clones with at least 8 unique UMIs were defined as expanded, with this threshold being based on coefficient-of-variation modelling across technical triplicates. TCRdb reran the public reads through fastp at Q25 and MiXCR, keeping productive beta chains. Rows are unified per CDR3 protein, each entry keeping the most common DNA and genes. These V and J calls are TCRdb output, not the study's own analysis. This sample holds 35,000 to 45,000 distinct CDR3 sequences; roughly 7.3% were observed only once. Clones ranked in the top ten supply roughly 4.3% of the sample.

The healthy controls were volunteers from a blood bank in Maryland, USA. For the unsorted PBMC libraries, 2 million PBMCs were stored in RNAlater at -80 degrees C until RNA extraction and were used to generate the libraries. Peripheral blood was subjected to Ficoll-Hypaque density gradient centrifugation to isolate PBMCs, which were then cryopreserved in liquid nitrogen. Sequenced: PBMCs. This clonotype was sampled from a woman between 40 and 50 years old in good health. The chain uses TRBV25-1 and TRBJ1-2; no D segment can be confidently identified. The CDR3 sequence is CASSADNYGYTF. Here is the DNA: TGTGCCAGCAGCGCGGATAACTATGGCTACACCTTC.